This T cell receptor beta chain comes out of a study of blood T cell repertoires in COVID-19. About the research overall: In each case, the material was cDNA or gDNA derived from T cells, B-cell-depleted T cells, or PBMCs.

This clone has just one count. The CDR3 loop spans 15 amino acids. Germline CDR1 is SNHLY and CDR2 is FYNNEI. V lost 6 bases and J lost 2; bases outside the gene matches: 7. Donors were grouped by their self-reported clinical history. Two negative PCRs, clearance, or symptom resolution had been documented for recovered Cohort 3 donors. Original processing notes: How many nucleated cells were present was estimated from reference gene primer amplification. TCRdb's copy holds only in-frame clones and misses some; the assay was immunoSEQ multiplex PCR. D and trimming come from the DNA, and the V and J calls and clone size come from that table. The table has under 350,000 clones, under 90% seen once.

This chain uses TRBV2 with TRBJ1-2; 9 bases fit TRBD1. The sample was PBMCs or T cells enriched from blood (not recorded which). The source is a woman in her sixties who had recovered from COVID-19. CDR3 in amino acids: CASRGGQGKNYGYTF. CDR3 nucleotides: TGTGCCAGCAGGGGGGGACAGGGTAAGAACTATGGCTACACCTTC.